These 31 T cell receptor beta chains were sequenced from one sample in a study of cytomegalovirus exposure and HLA in healthy donors. A multiplex PCR was run with 60 Vbeta primers and 13 Jbeta primers. Repertoires were generated with immunoSEQ multiplex PCR, while TCRdb's copy carries only in-frame clones and drops some. Among 150,000 to 200,000 clones listed, around three quarters were seen once. The source material was PBMCs. Receptors were obtained from a woman in her thirties or forties in good health and CMV-seronegative.

The chain employs TRBV19 and TRBJ2-7; TRBD1 matches at 7 bases. Germline values: CDR1 LNHDA, CDR2 SQIVND (reference sequence). The CDR3 covers 13 residues. V shed 6 bases and J 1 base; nucleotides not matched to a gene: 3. The CDR3 loop is CASRRTGSYEQYF. CDR3 DNA sequence: TGTGCCAGTAGGAGGACAGGTTCCTACGAGCAGTACTTC.

The V and J genes are TRBV30 and TRBJ1-2, with TRBD1 matching over 7 bases. The V and J ends lost 4 bases and 3 bases, in that order; junction bases with no gene match: 5. Germline V gives CDR1 GTSNPN, CDR2 SVGIG (reference sequence). The CDR3 is made up of 13 amino acids. The DNA for the CDR3 is TGTGCCTGGACCGACAGGGACCACTATGGCTACACCTTC. It translates to CAWTDRDHYGYTF.

The genes are TRBV7-2 and TRBJ1-1, with TRBD1 matching 7 bases. This CDR3 region has 15 residues. The germline CDR1 and CDR2 sequences are SGHTA and FQGNSA. V shed 5 bases, J shed 1 base, and the junction held 7 bases outside the gene matches. The chain's CDR3 is CASSPPGQSNTEAFF. The DNA for the CDR3 is TGTGCCAGCAGCCCACCGGGACAGTCGAACACTGAAGCTTTCTTT.

This clone was found a few times. The CDR3 nucleotides are TGTGCCAGTAGTGCCCTGTTACAGGGGGTGAGAGGAAACACCATATATTTT. Protein sequence: CASSALLQGVRGNTIYF. The rearrangement uses TRBV19 and TRBJ1-3; TRBD1 matches 8 bases. CDR3 length: 17 residues. The V and J ends lost 5 bases and 4 bases, in that order; junction bases with no gene match: 13. Germline-derived CDR1 and CDR2 are LNHDA and SQIVND (reference sequence).

This sequence joins TRBV5-1 and TRBJ2-2; 10 bases map to TRBD2. Germline CDR1 SGHRS, CDR2 YFSETQ. CDR3 length: 16 amino acids. Losses at the gene ends were 1 base for V and 6 bases for J; bases not matched to a gene: 6. The CDR3 sequence: CASSLRAGGPAGELFF. CDR3 in DNA: TGCGCCAGCAGCTTGCGAGCGGGAGGGCCGGCCGGGGAGCTGTTTTTT.

This clone showed up just a few times. The gene calls are TRBV28 and TRBJ2-2; no reliable D call. The CDR3 sequence is 14 residues long. V lost 6 bases to trimming and J lost 2 bases, with 10 bases between them. The germline V gene has CDR1 MDHEN and CDR2 SYDVKM. CDR3 region: CASSGHQNTGELFF. Written as DNA, the CDR3 is TGTGCCAGCAGCGGTCATCAAAACACCGGGGAGCTGTTTTTT. Full variable domain (remainder filled in from reference TRBV28 and TRBJ2-2): DVKVTQSSRYLVKRTGEKVFLECVQDMDHENMFWYRQDPGLGLRLIYFSYDVKMKEKGDIPEGYSVSREKKERFSLILESASTNQTSMYLCASSGHQNTGELFFGEGSRLTVL.

In this sample, this clone turned up once. This chain connects TRBV15 to TRBJ2-2; TRBD2 aligns across 14 bases. The germline gives CDR1 LNHNV, CDR2 YYDKDF (reference sequence). J gave up 3 bases and V 3 bases, and 9 bases lay outside the gene matches. The CDR3 has 19 residues. The chain's CDR3 is CATSSSPGLAGVDTGELFF. The CDR3 DNA reads TGTGCCACCAGCAGTAGCCCGGGACTAGCGGGAGTGGACACCGGGGAGCTGTTTTTT.

In its sample, this clone was seen once. The rearrangement uses TRBV10-3 and TRBJ1-2, with 10 positions matching TRBD1. The length of the CDR3 is 14 residues. The V segment lost 4 bases and the J segment 3 bases; nucleotides outside the gene matches: 2. Germline CDR1 is ENHRY and CDR2 is SYGVKD. This CDR3 reads CAISGQGADYGYTF. As DNA, the CDR3 is TGTGCCATCAGTGGACAGGGGGCAGACTATGGCTACACCTTC.

The chain uses TRBV30 and TRBJ1-1; D may be TRBD1 (5 bases). Germline CDR1 reads GTSNPN; CDR2 reads SVGIG (reference sequence). The CDR3 length is 13 residues. Trimming left V 1 base short and J 0 bases short, with 6 bases between. CDR3 sequence: CAWSAQVNTEAFF. As DNA, the CDR3 is TGTGCCTGGAGTGCACAGGTGAACACTGAAGCTTTCTTT.

This clone was picked up a small number of times. The chain carries TRBV27 and TRBJ2-7; D is possibly TRBD2 (5 bases). Germline values: CDR1 MNHEY, CDR2 SMNVEV (reference sequence). This CDR3 region has 14 residues. Trimming took off 8 bases at V and 0 bases at J, with 14 bases between the two ends. The CDR3 DNA follows: TGTGCCAGCCAATTAACTAGGGACTCCTACGAGCAGTACTTC. Translating it yields CASQLTRDSYEQYF.

The rearrangement uses TRBV19 and TRBJ2-5; a possible D gene is TRBD2 (6 bases). This CDR3 region has 14 residues. Trimming took 1 base from V and 5 from J, leaving 11 bases between them. Germline V gene sequence: CDR1 LNHDA, CDR2 SQIVND (reference sequence). The CDR3 DNA reads as TGTGCCAGTAGTATAGGGTTCCGGGGGGAGACCCAGTACTTC. Translating it yields CASSIGFRGETQYF. The full variable domain, in which reference TRBV19 and TRBJ2-5 provide the parts outside the CDR3, is DGGITQSPKYLFRKEGQNVTLSCEQNLNHDAMYWYRQDPGQGLRLIYYSQIVNDFQKGDIAEGYSVSREKKESFPLTVTSAQKNPTAFYLCASSIGFRGETQYFGPGTRLLVL.

The chain uses TRBV7-3 and TRBJ2-3; TRBD2 agrees at 9 bases. CDR3 length: 16 residues. J lost 6 bases, V lost 0 bases, and 7 bases had no gene match. Looked up from germline, CDR1 is SGHTA and CDR2 is FQGTGA. The CDR3 sequence is CASSLTGAGGVDTQYF. The CDR3, as DNA: TGTGCCAGCAGCTTAACGGGTGCGGGAGGGGTGGATACGCAGTATTTT.

This clone was seen a few times. The gene calls are TRBV30 and TRBJ2-3; TRBD1 agrees at 7 bases. The CDR3 covers 12 residues. Per germline, CDR1 GTSNPN and CDR2 SVGIG (reference sequence). Losses at the gene ends were 4 bases for V and 6 bases for J; bases not matched to a gene: 4. CDR3 bases: TGTGCCTGGAAACAGGGGAAGGATACGCAGTATTTT. Its translation: CAWKQGKDTQYF.

This rearrangement joins TRBV30 to TRBJ1-4, with 9 bases lining up with TRBD1. The CDR3 consists of 12 residues. CDR1 and CDR2 (germline): GTSNPN, SVGIG (reference sequence). J gave up 6 bases and V 7 bases, and 3 bases lay outside the gene matches. CDR3 sequence: CASDRGDEKLFF. CDR3 in DNA: TGTGCCTCGGACAGGGGAGATGAAAAACTGTTTTTT.

This clone appeared a single time. The chain uses TRBV10-3 and TRBJ2-1; 8 bases are shared with TRBD2. Germline V gene sequence: CDR1 ENHRY, CDR2 SYGVKD. The CDR3 totals 15 residues. The V and J ends lost 2 bases and 9 bases, in that order; junction bases with no gene match: 9. As DNA, the CDR3 is TGTGCCATCAGTGAGCGCCAGCGGGGGTTTAGTGAGCAGTTCTTC. Its translation is CAISERQRGFSEQFF.

This chain connects TRBV2 to TRBJ2-4; 9 bases map to TRBD1. The junction had 14 bases not matched to a gene; V was cut back by 5 bases and J by 0 bases. CDR1 SNHLY and CDR2 FYNNEI come from the germline V gene. The CDR3 contains 19 residues. CDR3 in DNA: TGTGCCAGCAGTCCGCTACCGGGACAGGGTTCTCTAGCCAAAAACATTCAGTACTTC. This gives the protein CASSPLPGQGSLAKNIQYF.

This clone came up a few times. This chain connects TRBV19 to TRBJ2-7; 8 nucleotides match TRBD1. This CDR3 contains 16 residues. Germline CDR1 LNHDA, CDR2 SQIVND (reference sequence). Unmatched junction bases numbered 9, after V lost 5 bases and J lost 0 bases. The CDR3 is CASSLNDRGFSYEQYF. For the CDR3, the DNA is TGTGCCAGTAGTCTAAACGACAGGGGCTTCTCCTACGAGCAGTACTTC.

V gene TRBV14 combines with J gene TRBJ1-1, with TRBD1 matching 8 bases. Germline V gives CDR1 SGHDN, CDR2 FVKESK. Trimming at V came to 0 bases and at J to 11 bases, leaving 11 bases not matched to a gene. The CDR3 covers 15 residues. CDR3 loop: CASSQEGKPGQAAFF. The CDR3 DNA follows: TGTGCCAGCAGCCAAGAAGGAAAACCGGGACAGGCGGCTTTCTTT.

This clone came up a few times. Different DNA sequences within this sample yield the same CDR3. V usage is TRBV7-9 and J usage is TRBJ1-1; D may be TRBD1 (6 bases). The CDR3 spans 13 residues. In germline, CDR1 is SEHNR, CDR2 FQNEAQ (reference sequence). Trimming removed 4 bases at V and 5 bases at J, with 11 bases between. The CDR3 sequence: CASSSDRGTEAFF. The CDR3 DNA sequence: TGTGCCAGCAGCTCGGACAGAGGTACTGAAGCTTTCTTT. Full variable domain (outside the CDR3, taken from reference TRBV7-9 and TRBJ1-1): DTGVSQNPRHKITKRGQNVTFRCDPISEHNRLYWYRQTLGQGPEFLTYFQNEAQLEKSRLLSDRFSAERPKGSFSTLEIQRTEQGDSAMYLCASSSDRGTEAFFGQGTRLTVV.

This chain connects TRBV6-6 to TRBJ2-7; maybe TRBD2 (6 bases). Trimming took 4 bases from V and 2 from J, leaving 18 bases between them. Germline assignment: CDR1 MNHNY and CDR2 SVGAGI (reference sequence). This CDR3 has 16 amino acids. The CDR3 is CASSSRPGLTTYEQYF. CDR3 nucleotide sequence: TGTGCCAGCAGTTCGAGGCCGGGACTGACAACCTACGAGCAGTACTTC.

The chain combines TRBV21-1 with TRBJ2-2; the D segment call TRBD2 is taken from the table without a DNA check. TRBV21-1 is marked as a pseudogene. The CDR3 has 17 amino acids. CDR3 residues: CASSKTYSGSFTGELFF. The CDR3 coding sequence is TGTGCCAGCAGCAAAACTTATAGCGGGAGCTTTACCGGGGAGCTGTTTTTT.

This chain uses TRBV7-2 with TRBJ2-1; a possible D gene is TRBD2 (6 bases). Trimming cost V 1 base and J 8 bases, with 18 bases left between them. The CDR3 has 16 residues. Germline-derived CDR1 and CDR2 are SGHTA and FQGNSA. DNA for the CDR3: TGTGCCAGCAGCTTAGGGGTCGGGCTAGCGAACGATGAGCAGTTCTTC. Amino acid sequence: CASSLGVGLANDEQFF.

Details on this clone: Other DNA sequences from this sample encode an identical CDR3 as well. This chain joins TRBV6-5 and TRBJ2-3; D is undetermined. This CDR3 is built from 13 residues. The V end was cut by 0 bases, the J end by 1 base, with 2 bases between. Germline CDR1 reads MNHEY; CDR2 reads SVGAGI. DNA of the CDR3: TGTGCCAGCAGTTACTCCGGCACAGATACGCAGTATTTT. Translating it yields CASSYSGTDTQYF.

The chain joins TRBV5-8 to TRBJ2-1; 11 bases line up with TRBD2. CDR1 is SGHTS and CDR2 is YDEGEE in the germline V gene. Losses at the gene ends were 4 bases for V and 8 bases for J; bases not matched to a gene: 8. CDR3 length: 15 residues. The CDR3 here is CASSRLAGGEDEQFF. As DNA, the CDR3 is TGTGCCAGCAGCCGCCTAGCGGGGGGTGAGGATGAGCAGTTCTTC.

CDR3 region: CAILGYHEGGELYEQYF. In nucleotides, the CDR3 is TGTGCCATCCTGGGGTACCACGAAGGGGGAGAACTCTACGAGCAGTACTTC. The genes are TRBV2 and TRBJ2-7; perhaps TRBD1 as D (6 bases). Trimming removed 10 bases at V and 3 bases at J, with 28 bases between. The germline V gene encodes CDR1 SNHLY and CDR2 FYNNEI. There are 17 residues in the CDR3.

CDR3 amino acids: CASRPAWGDQPQHF. CDR3 nucleotide sequence: TGTGCCAGCAGGCCGGCCTGGGGCGATCAGCCCCAGCATTTT. The gene calls are TRBV6-6 and TRBJ1-5; perhaps TRBD1 as D (5 bases). The CDR3 contains 14 residues. Germline CDR1 is MNHNY and CDR2 is SVGAGI (reference sequence). V lost 6 bases, J lost 5 bases, and 14 bases lay in between.

The chain joins TRBV9 to TRBJ2-1, with TRBD2 as a possible D gene (6 bases). Trimming left V 2 bases short and J 5 bases short, with 11 bases between. CDR3 size: 14 residues. Germline CDR1 SGDLS, CDR2 YYNGEE. This CDR3 is CASSVTAGNNEQFF. CDR3 sequence (DNA): TGTGCCAGCAGCGTGACGGCGGGAAACAATGAGCAGTTCTTC.

The chain couples TRBV7-2 to TRBJ2-1, with 9 bases identical to TRBD2. V lost 5 bases, J lost 4 bases, and 9 bases stayed unmatched. CDR1 and CDR2 from the germline V gene are SGHTA and FQGNSA. The CDR3 length is 16 residues. This CDR3 is CASSPLPAGGYNEQFF. The DNA for the CDR3 is TGTGCCAGCAGCCCTCTGCCAGCGGGAGGATACAATGAGCAGTTCTTC.

The rearrangement links TRBV29-1 to TRBJ1-3; 8 bases align to TRBD1. This CDR3 is 13 amino acids long. Germline CDR1 is SQVTM and CDR2 is ANQGSEA. The V and J ends lost 7 bases and 2 bases, in that order; junction bases with no gene match: 4. CDR3 region: CSALTGAGNTIYF. For the CDR3, the DNA is TGCAGCGCACTGACAGGGGCTGGAAACACCATATATTTT. Combining the CDR3 with reference TRBV29-1 and TRBJ1-3 gives the whole variable domain SAVISQKPSRDICQRGTSLTIQCQVDSQVTMMFWYRQQPGQSLTLIATANQGSEATYESGFVIDKFPISRPNLTFSTLTVSNMSPEDSSIYLCSALTGAGNTIYFGEGSWLTVV.

The chain couples TRBV9 to TRBJ2-2; D is ambiguous. Trimming cost V 3 bases and J 4 bases, with 7 bases left between them. CDR3 length: 13 amino acids. Germline CDR1 is SGDLS and CDR2 is YYNGEE. The CDR3 loop reads CASSERVTGELFF. For the CDR3, the DNA is TGTGCCAGCAGCGAACGAGTCACCGGGGAGCTGTTTTTT.

V is TRBV6-1 and J is TRBJ1-1; unclear D gene. Germline CDR1 MNHNS, CDR2 SASEGT. V gave up 5 bases and J gave up 0 bases, with 13 bases separating them. CDR3 length: 15 residues. The CDR3 is CASSTPPGVNTEAFF. As DNA, the CDR3 is TGTGCCAGCAGTACGCCGCCCGGTGTGAACACTGAAGCTTTCTTT.